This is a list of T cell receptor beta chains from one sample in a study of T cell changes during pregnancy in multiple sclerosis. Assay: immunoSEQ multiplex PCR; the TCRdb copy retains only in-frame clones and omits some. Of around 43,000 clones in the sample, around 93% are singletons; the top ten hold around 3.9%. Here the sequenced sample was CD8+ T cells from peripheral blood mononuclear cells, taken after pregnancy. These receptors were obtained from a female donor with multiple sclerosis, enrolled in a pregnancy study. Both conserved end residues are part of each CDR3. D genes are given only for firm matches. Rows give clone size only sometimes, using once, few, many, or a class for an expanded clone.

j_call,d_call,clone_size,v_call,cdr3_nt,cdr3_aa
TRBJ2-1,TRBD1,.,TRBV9,TGTGCCAGCAGCCCTGGGGGACAGGGCGGTGAGCAGTTCTTC,CASSPGGQGGEQFF
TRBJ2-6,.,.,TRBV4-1,TGCGCCAGCAGCCAAGACCCGGTCTCTGGGGCCAACGTCCTGACTTTC,CASSQDPVSGANVLTF
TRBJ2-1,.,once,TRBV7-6,TGTGCCAGCAGCTCCCGGGGGAGAGGGACCCACAATGAGCAGTTCTTC,CASSSRGRGTHNEQFF
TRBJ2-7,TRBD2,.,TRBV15,TGTGCCACCAGCTGGCGGGAGTGGGGCTACGAGCAGTACTTC,CATSWREWGYEQYF
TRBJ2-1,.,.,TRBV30,TGTGCCTGGAGGGTAGACAGCTCCTACAATGAGCAGTTCTTC,CAWRVDSSYNEQFF
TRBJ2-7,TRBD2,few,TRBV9,TGTGCCAGCAGCGCAAACGGACTAGCGGGATCCTACGAGCAGTACTTC,CASSANGLAGSYEQYF
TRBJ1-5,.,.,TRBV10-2,TGCGCCAGCAGTGAGGCAGGGATACGTCAGCCCCAGCATTTT,CASSEAGIRQPQHF
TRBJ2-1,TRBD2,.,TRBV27,TGTGCCAGCAGTGGAAAGGGACTAGCGGACAATGAGCAGTTCTTC,CASSGKGLADNEQFF
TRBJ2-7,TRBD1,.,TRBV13,TGTGCCAGCAGTCGATGGGGGACAGGATCCTACGAGCAGTACTTC,CASSRWGTGSYEQYF
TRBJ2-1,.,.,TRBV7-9,TGTGCCAGCAGCCCGTCGAATGAGCAGTTCTTC,CASSPSNEQFF
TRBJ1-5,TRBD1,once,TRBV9,TGTGCCAGCAGCGGGACAGGGGAAAGCAATCAGCCCCAGCATTTT,CASSGTGESNQPQHF
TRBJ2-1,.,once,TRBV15,TGTGCCACCCTACCCCCAGGTGGCTACAATGAGCAGTTCTTC,CATLPPGGYNEQFF
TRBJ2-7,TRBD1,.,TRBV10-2,TGCGCCAGCAGTCTCGGACAGGGGGCTGCCTACGAGCAGTACTTC,CASSLGQGAAYEQYF
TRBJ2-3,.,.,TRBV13,TGTGCCAGCAGCTCAAGGGACTGGTCCACAGATACGCAGTATTTT,CASSSRDWSTDTQYF
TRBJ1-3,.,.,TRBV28,TGTGCCAGCAGCCCCACTGGAAACACCATATATTTT,CASSPTGNTIYF
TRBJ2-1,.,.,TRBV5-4,TGTGCCAGCAGCTTTGGTTTAGTTAGCTCCTACAATGAGCAGTTCTTC,CASSFGLVSSYNEQFF
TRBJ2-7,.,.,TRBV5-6,TGTGCCAGCAGCGGAGCCCGGGGAAACGAGCAGTACTTC,CASSGARGNEQYF
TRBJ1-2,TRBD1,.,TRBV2,TGTGCCAGCAGTGCGGGGACAGGTGTTTATGGCTACACCTTC,CASSAGTGVYGYTF
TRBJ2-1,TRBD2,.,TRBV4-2,TGTGCCAGCAGCCAAGAGACTAGCGGGATCACTCACTACAATGAGCAGTTCTTC,CASSQETSGITHYNEQFF
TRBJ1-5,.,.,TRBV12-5,TGTGCTAGTGGTTTGGCACAGGTGAATCAGCCCCAGCATTTT,CASGLAQVNQPQHF
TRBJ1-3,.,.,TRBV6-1,TGTGCCAGCAGTGTGAGCCACGGGGAGGGAAACACCATATATTTT,CASSVSHGEGNTIYF
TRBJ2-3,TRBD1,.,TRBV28,TGTGCCAGCAGTCCGGGGACAGCTAGCACAGATACGCAGTATTTT,CASSPGTASTDTQYF
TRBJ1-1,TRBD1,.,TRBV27,TGTGCCAGCAGTTCAGGACAGGGGGCGCCCACTGAAGCTTTCTTT,CASSSGQGAPTEAFF
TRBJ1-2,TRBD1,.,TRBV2,TGTGCCAGCAGAACAGGGGGCGCCTATGGCTACACCTTC,CASRTGGAYGYTF
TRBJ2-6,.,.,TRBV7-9,TGTGCCAGCAGCCCGGAGGACGGCTCTGGGGCCAACGTCCTGACTTTC,CASSPEDGSGANVLTF
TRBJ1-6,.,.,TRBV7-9,TGTGCCAGCAGTTTCACAGGGTCCTATAATTCACCCCTCCACTTT,CASSFTGSYNSPLHF
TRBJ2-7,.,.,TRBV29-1,TGCAGTATCTTGGCCGGGGTAGGGTACGAGCAGTACTTC,CSILAGVGYEQYF
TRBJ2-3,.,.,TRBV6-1,TGTGCCACCAGCTTCATCCCGGGATTTGATACGCAGTATTTT,CATSFIPGFDTQYF
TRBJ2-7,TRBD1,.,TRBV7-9,TGTGCCAGCAGCGACAGGGGGCAGGGGGAGCAGTACTTC,CASSDRGQGEQYF
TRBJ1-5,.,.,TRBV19,TGTGCCAGTAGTATAGCAGGGGCAAATCAGCCCCAGCATTTT,CASSIAGANQPQHF
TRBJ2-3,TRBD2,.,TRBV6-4,TGTGCCAGCAGTATTTCGCGGGAGGCAACAGATACGCAGTATTTT,CASSISREATDTQYF
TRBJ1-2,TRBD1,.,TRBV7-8,TGTGCCACCGGTGACAGGGGGAGCCCCTATGGCTACACCTTC,CATGDRGSPYGYTF
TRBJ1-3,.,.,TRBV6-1,TGTGCCAGCAGTGAACTACCCTCTGGAAACACCATATATTTT,CASSELPSGNTIYF
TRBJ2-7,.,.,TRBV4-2,TGTGCCAGCAGCCAAGAACAGGGCTACGAGCAGTACTTC,CASSQEQGYEQYF
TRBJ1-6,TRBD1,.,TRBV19,TGTGCCAGTAGTCGACAGGGTTATAATTCACCCCTCCACTTT,CASSRQGYNSPLHF
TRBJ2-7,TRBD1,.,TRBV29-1,TGCAGCGTAACAGGGGATTTTCCCTACGAGCAGTACTTC,CSVTGDFPYEQYF
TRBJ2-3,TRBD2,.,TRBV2,TGTGCCAGCAGTGAATTAGCGGGGAGTATAGATACGCAGTATTTT,CASSELAGSIDTQYF
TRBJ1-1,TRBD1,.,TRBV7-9,TGTGCCAGCAGCGGACAGGGGGCGAACACTGAAGCTTTCTTT,CASSGQGANTEAFF
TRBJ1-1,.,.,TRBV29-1,TGCAGCGTTGACGTGACAGGGAACACTGAAGCTTTCTTT,CSVDVTGNTEAFF
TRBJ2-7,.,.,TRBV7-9,TGTGCCAGCCAGAAAGAGGAGGGGTCGGCGAACGAGCAGTACTTC,CASQKEEGSANEQYF
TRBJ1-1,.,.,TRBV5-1,TGCGCCAGCAGCTTTAGGGGGAACACTGAAGCTTTCTTT,CASSFRGNTEAFF
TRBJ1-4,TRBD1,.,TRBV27,TGTGCCAGCAGTTCGGGACAGGGATACGAAAAACTGTTTTTT,CASSSGQGYEKLFF
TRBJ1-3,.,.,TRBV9,TGTGCCAGCAGCGACAGAGGAAACACCATATATTTT,CASSDRGNTIYF
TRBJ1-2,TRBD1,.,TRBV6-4,TGTGCCAGCAGCCCAACAGGGGGCGGCTATGGCTACACCTTC,CASSPTGGGYGYTF
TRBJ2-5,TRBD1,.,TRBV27,TGTGCCAGCAGCCAGGACAGGGGGCAAGAGACCCAGTACTTC,CASSQDRGQETQYF
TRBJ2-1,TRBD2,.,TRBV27,TGTGCCAGTCTAAAAGCGGGAGGTCTGGATGAGCAGTTCTTC,CASLKAGGLDEQFF
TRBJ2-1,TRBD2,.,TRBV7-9,TGTGCCAGCAGCTTAGGTCCGGGACTAGCGGGAGAGAATGAGCAGTTCTTC,CASSLGPGLAGENEQFF
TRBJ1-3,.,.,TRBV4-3,TGCGCCAGCAGCCAAGATCGGAGGGCAGGGAACACCATATATTTT,CASSQDRRAGNTIYF
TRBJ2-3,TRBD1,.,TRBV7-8,TGTGCCAGCAGCTCCCCCGGGACAGGGATTAGCACAGATACGCAGTATTTT,CASSSPGTGISTDTQYF
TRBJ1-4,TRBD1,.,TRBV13,TGTGCCAGCAGCATCCGGGACAGGGCTGAAAAACTGTTTTTT,CASSIRDRAEKLFF
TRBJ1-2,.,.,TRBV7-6,TGTGCCAGCAGCGCCAGCCAGGCGCGTGGCTACACCTTC,CASSASQARGYTF
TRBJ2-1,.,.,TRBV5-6,TGTGCCAGCAGCTTGGAACCAGGGTTCTTCAATGAGCAGTTCTTC,CASSLEPGFFNEQFF
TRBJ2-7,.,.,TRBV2,TGTGCCAGCATCAAGACCGAGGCGTTAGGGGCCTACGAGCAGTACTTC,CASIKTEALGAYEQYF